The clone carrying this TCR beta chain was recorded at least ten times. Its antigen remains unknown. One end of the junction does not line up with germline, which may come from a read error. Individual cDNA molecules carried attached unique molecular identifiers. TCRdb passed the 5' RACE reads through MiXCR, listing each CDR3 protein once. This table holds 43,000 or so distinct CDR3 sequences, around 6.8% found once. This CDR3 is 14 amino acids long. Looked up from germline, CDR1 is MNHEY and CDR2 is SVGAGI. The data belong to a study of early T cells in non-severe SARS-CoV-2 infection. Study-level background: It was bulk RNA from unsorted whole blood that was sequenced, and the chains were unpaired. Whole-study results and caveats: Anti-spike CD8 responses were favored in VDJdb matching, and private and CD4 specificities were missed.

Sample: whole blood. The receptor's source is an adult who was a healthcare worker with PCR-confirmed SARS-CoV-2 infection or an uninfected control (not recorded which). This rearrangement joins TRBV6-5 to TRBJ1-4, with 9 positions matching TRBD1. CDR3 nucleotides: TGTGCCAGCAGAGTACAGGGGGCGAATGGAAAACTGTTTTTT. Amino acid sequence: CASRVQGANGKLFF.